The clone carrying this T cell receptor (beta chain) was picked up a small number of times. The antigen remains unidentified. Other nucleotide sequences from this sample produce the same CDR3. TCRdb keeps only in-frame clones here, not all; method: immunoSEQ multiplex PCR. Of almost 100,000 clones in the sample, about nine tenths are singletons; the top ten hold less than 3.5%. Every one of the patients relapsed after autologous stem cell transplantation (brentuximab vedotin exposure was variable). This specimen belongs to a study of PD-1 blockade in classical Hodgkin lymphoma. Broader study findings: Some patients began nivolumab under 1 year after ASCT. These patients were excluded from later analyses. Those achieving complete response showed baseline diversity like newly diagnosed patients.

This CDR3 spans 15 amino acids. V lost 4 bases to trimming and J lost 5 bases; unmatched junction nucleotides: 7. Germline V CDR1 and CDR2: SNHLY, FYNNEI. The source is a human donor with classical Hodgkin lymphoma. The specimen was peripheral blood mononuclear cells (PBMCs), collected at baseline. The chain employs TRBV2 and TRBJ1-1; 10 bases agree with TRBD1. The CDR3 DNA sequence: TGTGCCAGCAGTGGCCGGGACAGGGGTGGGACTGAAGCTTTCTTT. This codes for CASSGRDRGGTEAFF.